This T cell receptor (beta chain) came from a study of T-cell reconstitution after alpha-beta-depleted transplantation in children. The junction had 5 bases not matched to a gene; V was cut back by 6 bases and J by 2 bases. Looked up from germline, CDR1 is MNHNS and CDR2 is SASEGT. The CDR3 contains 15 residues. Researchers prepared the TCRbeta library using unique molecular identifiers, the study reports. TCRdb passed the PCR reads through MiXCR, listing each CDR3 protein once. The sample shows over 550,000 distinct CDR3 sequences, 10% to 13% of them seen only once. This clonotype was seen at least ten times.

The V call is TRBV6-1, the J call TRBJ1-3; TRBD1 aligns across 9 bases. The sequences come from PBMCs from the stem cell graft donor, collected from the stem cell graft. This sequence originates from a human donor who donated a stem cell graft to a child with acute myeloid leukemia. DNA for the CDR3: TGTGCCAGCAGACTGACAGGGGGGACTGGAAACACCATATATTTT. Its translation: CASRLTGGTGNTIYF.